Below, 7 T cell receptor beta chains from the same sample are listed, as sequenced in a study of blood T cell repertoires in COVID-19 (dated by TCRdb to the early 2020s). Receptor libraries were prepared by the immunoSEQ multiplex PCR assay. Entries here come from immuneACCESS through TCRdb and include only in-frame sequences with V and J called. Some clones fail to appear in such tables; in the studies checked, an unresolved V gene covers under half of the shortfall, and the cause of the remainder is unknown. The sample profile shows 470,000 or so clones; about 89% of them were found once. The ten largest clones capture around 4.4% of the sample. Material for sequencing was peripheral blood. These receptors were collected from a woman in her twenties or thirties with acute or convalescent COVID-19.

This rearrangement joins TRBV5-1 to TRBJ2-7; TRBD1 matches 7 bases. The V segment lost 5 bases and the J segment 4 bases; nucleotides outside the gene matches: 9. Germline loops: CDR1 SGHRS, CDR2 YFSETQ. This CDR3 region has 14 residues. CDR3 sequence: CASRTQGVSYEQYF. CDR3 nucleotide sequence: TGCGCCAGCAGAACGCAGGGGGTATCGTACGAGCAGTACTTC. The full variable domain, with the rest looked up from reference TRBV5-1 and TRBJ2-7, is KAGVTQTPRYLIKTRGQQVTLSCSPISGHRSVSWYQQTPGQGLQFLFEYFSETQRNKGNFPGRFSGRQFSNSRSEMNVSTLELGDSALYLCASRTQGVSYEQYFGPGTRLTVT.

The rearrangement links TRBV15 to TRBJ2-2, with 7 bases fitting TRBD2. The CDR3 totals 15 residues. The trim removed 6 bases at V and 7 bases at J, leaving 11 bases unmatched. Germline CDR1 reads LNHNV; CDR2 reads YYDKDF (reference sequence). CDR3 bases: TGTGCCACCAGGCCGGTTGTTGGGGGGGACGGGGAGCTGTTTTTT. Its protein is CATRPVVGGDGELFF.

This clone was found a few times. This chain links TRBV19 with TRBJ1-5, with D unclear. Germline CDR1 reads LNHDA; CDR2 reads SQIVND (reference sequence). The ends were cut back, 0 bases at V and 7 bases at J, with 7 bases in the middle. This CDR3 is 13 amino acids long. The CDR3 nucleotides read TGTGCCAGTAGTATAGACCAGCGCCAGCCCCAGCATTTT. Protein product: CASSIDQRQPQHF.

V usage is TRBV25-1 and J usage is TRBJ2-7, with unresolved D. The CDR3 has 12 amino acids. Per germline, CDR1 MGHDK and CDR2 SYGVNS. With 5 bases removed from V and 2 bases from J, the gap between germline ends came to 7 bases. CDR3 coding DNA: TGTGCCAGCAGTCTATATACCTACGAGCAGTACTTC. Its translation is CASSLYTYEQYF.

This clone showed up just once. This sequence joins TRBV28 and TRBJ1-1; TRBD1 matches 8 bases. The germline CDR1 and CDR2 sequences are MDHEN and SYDVKM. The CDR3 consists of 15 residues. Unmatched junction bases numbered 5, after V lost 4 bases and J lost 1 base. The CDR3 here is CASSSQGTGNTEAFF. The CDR3 DNA reads TGTGCCAGCAGTTCCCAGGGGACAGGGAACACTGAAGCTTTCTTT.

In this sample, this clone turned up once. The V and J genes are TRBV11-2 and TRBJ2-1; a weak D match, TRBD2 (6 bases). This CDR3 comprises 13 residues. The germline gives CDR1 SGHAT, CDR2 FQNNGV. The V end lost 5 bases, the J end lost 3 bases, and 8 bases lay between the germline ends. CDR3 coding DNA: TGTGCCAGCAGCCCGACTAGCTACAATGAGCAGTTCTTC. It is translated as CASSPTSYNEQFF.

The J gene is TRBJ1-6, the V gene TRBV30; no firm D call. Germline CDR1 GTSNPN, CDR2 SVGIG (reference sequence). This CDR3 has 11 amino acids. V was clipped by 5 bases and J by 8 bases, with 7 bases between them. The CDR3 nucleotides are TGTGCCTGGTCCCGTCATTCACCCCTCCACTTT. This encodes CAWSRHSPLHF.